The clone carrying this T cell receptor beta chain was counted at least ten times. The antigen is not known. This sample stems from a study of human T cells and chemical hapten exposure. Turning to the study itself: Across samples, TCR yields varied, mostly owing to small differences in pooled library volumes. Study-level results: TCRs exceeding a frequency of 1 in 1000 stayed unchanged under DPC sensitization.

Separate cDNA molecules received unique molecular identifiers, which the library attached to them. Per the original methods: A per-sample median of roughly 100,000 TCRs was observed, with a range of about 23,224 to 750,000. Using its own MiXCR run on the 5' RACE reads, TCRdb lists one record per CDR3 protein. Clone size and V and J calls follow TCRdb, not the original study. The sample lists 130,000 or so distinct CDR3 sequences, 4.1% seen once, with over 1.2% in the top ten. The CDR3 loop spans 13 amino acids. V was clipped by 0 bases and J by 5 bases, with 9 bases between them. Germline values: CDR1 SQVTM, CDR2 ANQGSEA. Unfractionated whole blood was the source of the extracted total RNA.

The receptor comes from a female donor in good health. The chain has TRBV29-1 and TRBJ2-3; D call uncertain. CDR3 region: CSVEDQGIDTQYF. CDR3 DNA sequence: TGCAGCGTTGAAGATCAAGGGATAGATACGCAGTATTTT.